This is a list of T cell receptor beta chains from one sample in a study of cytomegalovirus exposure and HLA in healthy donors. The method was immunoSEQ multiplex PCR; TCRdb's version includes in-frame clones alone and lacks a portion of them. In the table there are 100,000 to 140,000 clones, approximately 81% of which are singletons. Sequenced sample: PBMCs. The receptors here all came from a man aged 25 to 45 in good health and CMV-seronegative. CDR3s include the opening cysteine and the closing phenylalanine or tryptophan. A D gene is named only where the DNA matches it firmly. Clone size is given for some rows only: seen once, a few or many times, or a class if the clone is expanded.

. TRBJ2-1 TRBD2 14 TRBV7-9 CASSSLPGGGEQFF TGTGCCAGCAGCTCCCTCCCCGGGGGGGGTGAGCAGTTCTTC
few TRBJ1-6 . 13 TRBV15 CATSRRGLSPLHF TGTGCCACCAGCAGAAGAGGGCTTTCACCCCTCCACTTT
. TRBJ2-3 TRBD2 16 TRBV25-1 CASSGQTSGGPGTQYF TGTGCCAGCAGTGGGCAGACTAGCGGGGGCCCGGGTACGCAGTATTTT
. TRBJ1-2 . 12 TRBV4-1 CASSQFRHGYTF TGCGCCAGCAGTCAATTCCGACACGGCTACACCTTC
. TRBJ2-3 . 14 TRBV9 CASRRAASTDTQYF TGTGCCAGCAGGCGGGCAGCTAGCACAGATACGCAGTATTTT
. TRBJ2-5 . 14 TRBV12-5 CASAGGQYQETQYF TGTGCTAGTGCCGGGGGGCAGTACCAAGAGACCCAGTACTTC
. TRBJ1-1 . 14 TRBV5-6 CASSPRGNNAEAFF TGTGCCAGCAGCCCTCGGGGGAACAACGCTGAAGCTTTCTTT
. TRBJ2-7 TRBD2 16 TRBV7-2 CASSLGSSGRSYEQYF TGTGCCAGCAGCTTAGGGTCTAGCGGGAGATCCTACGAGCAGTACTTC
. TRBJ1-1 . 13 TRBV5-1 CASSRAGDTEAFF TGCGCCAGCAGCCGGGCGGGGGACACTGAAGCTTTCTTT
. TRBJ2-5 TRBD1 14 TRBV30 CAWSGGTGGETQYF TGTGCCTGGAGTGGGGGGACAGGCGGCGAGACCCAGTACTTC
once TRBJ2-5 TRBD2 14 TRBV9 CASSGRGAEETQYF TGTGCCAGCAGCGGGCGGGGGGCCGAAGAGACCCAGTACTTC
once TRBJ1-1 . 15 TRBV13 CASSLGLARNTEAFF TGTGCCAGCAGCTTAGGCCTAGCTAGGAACACTGAAGCTTTCTTT
. TRBJ1-2 . 12 TRBV27 CASSAGPNGYTF TGTGCCAGCTCCGCAGGGCCCAATGGCTACACCTTC
. TRBJ2-1 TRBD2 16 TRBV2 CASSGVAGGPGNEQFF TGTGCCAGCAGTGGAGTAGCGGGAGGGCCGGGAAATGAGCAGTTCTTC
. TRBJ1-1 . 13 TRBV29-1 CSALDPMNTEAFF TGCAGCGCCCTAGACCCCATGAACACTGAAGCTTTCTTT
. TRBJ2-7 . 14 TRBV30 CAWSVGSGSYEQYF TGTGCCTGGAGTGTCGGCAGCGGCTCCTACGAGCAGTACTTC
. TRBJ2-5 . 16 TRBV11-2 CASSQPSGSIQETQYF TGTGCCAGCAGCCAACCCTCGGGGAGCATCCAAGAGACCCAGTACTTC
. TRBJ2-3 . 15 TRBV10-2 CASTPLATSTDTQYF TGCGCCAGCACTCCACTAGCAACTAGCACAGATACGCAGTATTTT
once TRBJ1-1 . 14 TRBV30 CAWGAGEWGTEAFF TGTGCCTGGGGGGCAGGGGAATGGGGCACTGAAGCTTTCTTT
. TRBJ1-6 . 14 TRBV30 CALQPGLTRSPLHF TGTGCCTTACAACCTGGACTCACCAGATCACCCCTCCACTTT
. TRBJ1-1 . 13 TRBV28 CASTYQGSTEAFF TGTGCCAGCACGTATCAGGGGTCCACTGAAGCTTTCTTT
. TRBJ2-2 . 12 TRBV7-7 CASSHTTGELFF TGTGCTAGCAGCCACACCACCGGGGAGCTGTTTTTT
. TRBJ2-7 TRBD2 13 TRBV5-4 CASKTRGDYEQYF TGTGCCAGCAAGACCCGGGGGGACTACGAGCAGTACTTC
. TRBJ2-1 . 13 TRBV4-2 CASSQGQELEQFF TGTGCCAGCAGCCAAGGTCAAGAGCTTGAGCAGTTCTTC
. TRBJ1-1 TRBD1 14 TRBV30 CAWQGQEPNTEAFF TGTGCCTGGCAGGGACAGGAACCGAACACTGAAGCTTTCTTT
. TRBJ1-5 . 16 TRBV28 CASSPRQYYSNQPQHF TGTGCCAGCAGTCCCCGACAGTACTATAGCAATCAGCCCCAGCATTTT
once TRBJ2-1 TRBD1 15 TRBV7-9 CASSARQGSYNEQFF TGTGCCAGCAGCGCCCGACAGGGTTCCTACAATGAGCAGTTCTTC
once TRBJ2-7 . 14 TRBV9 CASSVDSPSYEQYF TGTGCCAGCAGCGTCGACAGTCCCTCCTACGAGCAGTACTTC
once TRBJ1-5 . 15 TRBV9 CASSVEGKSNQPQHF TGTGCCAGCAGCGTAGAGGGGAAAAGCAATCAGCCCCAGCATTTT
. TRBJ2-4 . 13 TRBV6-1 CASSPEGLLIQYF TGTGCCAGCAGCCCCGAGGGTTTGTTGATTCAGTACTTC
. TRBJ1-2 . 14 TRBV5-1 CASSLDPTNYGYTF TGCGCCAGCAGCTTGGATCCAACTAACTATGGCTACACCTTC
once TRBJ2-7 TRBD1 15 TRBV5-1 CASSLGGQVLYEQYF TGCGCCAGCAGCTTAGGGGGACAGGTACTTTACGAGCAGTACTTC
. TRBJ1-3 . 15 TRBV6-5 CASSYAPGSGNTIYF TGTGCCAGCAGTTACGCCCCGGGCTCTGGAAACACCATATATTTT
few TRBJ1-5 TRBD1 16 TRBV30 CAWKTAETGSNQPQHF TGTGCCTGGAAAACAGCCGAGACAGGGAGCAATCAGCCCCAGCATTTT
. TRBJ1-2 . 11 TRBV7-2 CASSLSLVSTF TGTGCCAGCAGCTTATCTTTAGTAAGCACCTTC
. TRBJ2-2 TRBD1 16 TRBV9 CASSVATGGNTGELFF TGTGCCAGCAGCGTAGCTACAGGGGGAAACACCGGGGAGCTGTTTTTT
. TRBJ1-6 TRBD1 15 TRBV19 CASTPAGTGNSPLHF TGTGCCAGTACGCCGGCCGGGACAGGAAATTCACCCCTCCACTTT
. TRBJ2-2 TRBD1 15 TRBV11-3 CASSPRTGMTGELFF TGTGCCAGCAGCCCGAGGACAGGGATGACCGGGGAGCTGTTTTTT
. TRBJ2-3 TRBD2 19 TRBV4-1 CASSQVPLTGGGPHDTQYF TGCGCCAGCAGCCAAGTTCCCTTAACGGGAGGGGGACCCCACGATACGCAGTATTTT
. TRBJ2-1 TRBD2 15 TRBV6-1 CASRTGTSGHNEQFF TGTGCCAGCAGGACCGGGACTAGCGGACACAATGAGCAGTTCTTC
once TRBJ2-7 . 13 TRBV14 CASSRTETYEQYF TGTGCCAGCAGCAGGACAGAAACCTACGAGCAGTACTTC
few TRBJ1-1 TRBD1 13 TRBV5-1 CASSSDRDTEAFF TGCGCCAGCAGCTCCGACAGGGACACTGAAGCTTTCTTT
few TRBJ2-7 TRBD1 14 TRBV11-2 CASSLGTGSYEQYF TGTGCCAGCAGCCTAGGGACAGGCTCCTACGAGCAGTACTTC
. TRBJ1-1 TRBD1 12 TRBV5-1 CASSGTGAGAFF TGCGCCAGCAGCGGGACAGGGGCAGGAGCTTTCTTT
. TRBJ1-1 TRBD1 16 TRBV5-4 CASSLGSGGFDTEAFF TGTGCCAGCAGCTTGGGCTCAGGGGGTTTCGACACTGAAGCTTTCTTT
. TRBJ2-2 . 16 TRBV10-2 CASSELVRRNTGELFF TGCGCCAGCAGTGAGTTAGTCAGGCGGAACACCGGGGAGCTGTTTTTT